This T cell receptor beta chain derives from a study of CD8 T cells in ankylosing spondylitis. Libraries for TCR beta were made by quantitative 5'-RACE with molecular barcodes. TCRdb fed the 5' RACE reads into MiXCR, producing one record per CDR3 protein. In the table there are approximately 550,000 distinct CDR3 sequences, over 9.5% of which are singletons. This CDR3 is built from 15 residues. Concerning this clonotype: Its antigen is currently unknown.

General study points: Blood from ankylosing spondylitis patients appeared to carry a characteristic eight-variant TCR beta motif.

The sequence was obtained from a male donor with ankylosing spondylitis. V and J are TRBV21-1 and TRBJ2-5; the table names TRBD2, a call not compared with the DNA. TRBV21-1 is a pseudogene segment. The specimen was blood, either unsorted or a sorted T cell fraction (not recorded which). The CDR3 sequence: CASSKVASGRGPQYF. The CDR3 nucleotides are TGTGCCAGCAGCAAAGTCGCTAGCGGGAGAGGGCCCCAGTACTTC.